The 31 T cell receptor beta chains given below trace back to one sample, sequenced in a study of PD-1 blockade in classical Hodgkin lymphoma. With no exception, relapse followed autologous stem cell transplantation in all patients, and brentuximab vedotin exposure varied. Libraries were prepared by immunoSEQ multiplex PCR; TCRdb keeps only in-frame clonotypes and omits some of them. The table includes almost 100,000 clones, roughly 89% detected once. The source was peripheral blood mononuclear cells (PBMCs), collected at baseline. The receptors shown here come from a human donor with classical Hodgkin lymphoma.

The gene calls are TRBV27 and TRBJ2-1; 12 bases align to TRBD2. The CDR3 consists of 18 residues. Per the germline V gene, CDR1 is MNHEY and CDR2 is SMNVEV (reference sequence). Germline trimming cut 5 bases from V and 1 base from J; bases unmatched to any gene: 9. The CDR3 coding sequence is TGTGCCAGCAGTGTCTTGACTAGCGGGAGAAGGTCCTACAATGAGCAGTTCTTC. Amino acids: CASSVLTSGRRSYNEQFF.

The genes are TRBV5-6 and TRBJ1-4, with D possibly matching TRBD1 (6 bases). The CDR3 is 16 residues long. Trimming removed 4 bases from V and 5 bases from J, with 18 bases in between. Germline V lookup: CDR1 SGHDT, CDR2 YYEEEE. This CDR3 is CASSGKTGRLNEKLFF. CDR3 sequence (DNA): TGTGCCAGCAGCGGCAAGACAGGCCGATTGAATGAAAAACTGTTTTTT.

CDR3 in DNA: TGTGCCAGCAGTAGCGGGGCGTCGGGCGAGCAGTACTTC. Protein sequence: CASSSGASGEQYF. This chain links TRBV6-5 with TRBJ2-7; 7 nucleotides align to TRBD2. The CDR3 runs 13 residues. V lost 5 bases and J lost 6; bases outside the gene matches: 7. The V gene's germline CDR1 is MNHEY and CDR2 SVGAGI.

This chain connects TRBV28 to TRBJ1-2, with 8 bases aligning to TRBD1. The length of the CDR3 is 14 residues. Germline V CDR1 and CDR2: MDHEN, SYDVKM. The V gene end was trimmed by 7 bases and the J gene end by 7 bases; junction bases not matched to a gene: 11. The CDR3 coding sequence is TGTGCCAGCATCTTCTCGGACAGGGCGGCTGGCTACACCTTC. Amino acids: CASIFSDRAAGYTF.

The chain employs TRBV7-9 and TRBJ1-1, with D perhaps TRBD1 (6 bases). The ends were cut back, 3 bases at V and 10 bases at J, with 15 bases in the middle. From germline, CDR1 is SEHNR and CDR2 FQNEAQ (reference sequence). The CDR3 sequence is 13 residues long. The CDR3 DNA sequence: TGTGCCAGCAGCTTGTGGTCAGGACAGCCAGCTTTCTTT. This gives the protein CASSLWSGQPAFF. The full variable domain, rest sourced from reference TRBV7-9 and TRBJ1-1, is DTGVSQNPRHKITKRGQNVTFRCDPISEHNRLYWYRQTLGQGPEFLTYFQNEAQLEKSRLLSDRFSAERPKGSFSTLEIQRTEQGDSAMYLCASSLWSGQPAFFGQGTRLTVV.

This chain connects TRBV16 to TRBJ2-7; no clear D gene. Trimming stripped 0 bases from V and 2 bases from J, with 11 bases between. The V gene's germline CDR1 is KGHSY and CDR2 FQNENV. This CDR3 is 15 amino acids long. The CDR3 nucleotides read TGTGCCAGCAGCCAATCGGTGCAGGTAGCCTACGAGCAGTACTTC. It yields the protein CASSQSVQVAYEQYF.

The V call is TRBV28, the J call TRBJ1-4, with a tentative D call TRBD1 (6 bases). V lost 3 bases and J lost 13, with 12 bases in between. Germline V gene data show CDR1 as MDHEN and CDR2 as SYDVKM. CDR3 size: 12 residues. The CDR3 here is CASSFGGAGLFF. The CDR3 region has the DNA TGTGCCAGCAGTTTTGGGGGGGCAGGACTGTTTTTT.

The DNA for the CDR3 is TGTGCCAGTAGCTCAACCTACCCCTTCGAGACTAGCGGGACCTCCTACAATGAGCAGTTCTTC. Its protein is CASSSTYPFETSGTSYNEQFF. This chain links TRBV19 with TRBJ2-1, with 11 bases fitting TRBD2. The CDR3 extends over 21 amino acids. The trim removed 6 bases at V and 0 bases at J, leaving 19 bases unmatched. Looked up from germline, CDR1 is LNHDA and CDR2 is SQIVND (reference sequence).

The chain recombines TRBV7-9 with TRBJ2-2; no clear D. Germline V gene data show CDR1 as SEHNR and CDR2 as FQNEAQ (reference sequence). V was trimmed by 2 bases and J by 2 bases, leaving 9 bases between them. This CDR3 has 15 residues. CDR3 coding DNA: TGTGCCAGCAGCTTATCGTCCGGAAACACCGGGGAGCTGTTTTTT. Its translation is CASSLSSGNTGELFF.

This sequence joins TRBV7-6 and TRBJ2-3; 11 nucleotides line up with TRBD2. Germline loops: CDR1 SGHVS, CDR2 FNYEAQ. CDR3 size: 16 residues. J lost 2 bases, V lost 4 bases, and 5 bases had no gene match. CDR3 sequence: CASSWTLAGDTDTQYF. CDR3 DNA sequence: TGTGCCAGCAGCTGGACACTAGCGGGGGACACAGATACGCAGTATTTT.

The chain carries TRBV18 and TRBJ2-7; 9 bases are shared with TRBD1. Losses at the gene ends were 3 bases for V and 6 bases for J; bases not matched to a gene: 6. The V gene's germline CDR1 is KGHSH and CDR2 LQKENI. This CDR3 is built from 14 residues. The CDR3 loop is CASSPGTGGGEQYF. DNA of the CDR3: TGTGCCAGCTCACCCGGTACAGGGGGCGGCGAGCAGTACTTC.

The chain couples TRBV27 to TRBJ2-1; D is possibly TRBD1 (6 bases). The germline V and J ends were trimmed by 5 bases and 6 bases, with 20 bases remaining between them. Germline CDR1 and CDR2: MNHEY and SMNVEV (reference sequence). CDR3 length equals 16 residues. CDR3: CASSDAGTKTFNEQFF. The CDR3, as DNA: TGTGCCAGCAGTGACGCCGGGACAAAGACGTTCAATGAGCAGTTCTTC.

The chain links TRBV27 to TRBJ2-2, with 9 bases aligning to TRBD1. The V gene end was trimmed by 4 bases and the J gene end by 3 bases; junction bases not matched to a gene: 12. CDR3 length: 18 amino acids. The germline V gene encodes CDR1 MNHEY and CDR2 SMNVEV (reference sequence). This CDR3 is CASSYTQGAKGYTGELFF. The CDR3 DNA sequence: TGTGCCAGCAGTTATACACAGGGGGCGAAGGGGTACACCGGGGAGCTGTTTTTT.

This chain uses TRBV28 with TRBJ1-3, with 8 bases lining up with TRBD1. V lost 3 bases, J lost 4 bases, and 8 bases stayed unmatched. In germline, CDR1 is MDHEN, CDR2 SYDVKM. This CDR3 is 16 amino acids long. Here the CDR3 DNA reads TGTGCCAGCAGTTTCGCCAGGGGGCTGTCGGGAAACACCATATATTTT. Protein: CASSFARGLSGNTIYF.

The chain is built from TRBV11-3 and TRBJ2-2; maybe TRBD2 (6 bases). This CDR3 has 15 amino acids. The V end was cut by 4 bases, the J end by 7 bases, with 16 bases between. The germline V gene has CDR1 SGHNT and CDR2 YENEEA. The CDR3 DNA reads TGTGCCAGCAGCTCCCAAATTGCCGGGAGCGGGGAGCTGTTTTTT. Protein product: CASSSQIAGSGELFF.

V is TRBV18 and J is TRBJ2-7, with 7 bases aligning to TRBD1. Trimming cost V 0 bases and J 5 bases; bases outside gene matches: 16. The germline V gene has CDR1 KGHSH and CDR2 LQKENI. This CDR3 is built from 18 residues. CDR3 DNA: TGTGCCAGCTCACCACCGTTTTGGGGGACAGCAGGCTGGAACGAGCAGTACTTC. Translated, it gives CASSPPFWGTAGWNEQYF.

This chain joins TRBV25-1 and TRBJ1-2; TRBD1 aligns across 8 bases. Germline V gene lookup returns CDR1 MGHDK and CDR2 SYGVNS. V lost 4 bases to trimming and J lost 4 bases; unmatched junction nucleotides: 2. CDR3 size: 13 residues. This chain's CDR3 is CASSADRVYGYTF. For the CDR3, the DNA is TGTGCCAGCAGTGCGGACAGGGTCTATGGCTACACCTTC.

This clone is a singleton in its sample. This chain uses TRBV6-5 with TRBJ1-2; 9 positions agree with TRBD1. CDR1 and CDR2 (germline): MNHEY, SVGAGI. This CDR3 is 13 amino acids long. V trimming: 2 bases; J trimming: 8 bases; junction bases outside the gene matches: 3. The CDR3 is CASSYGTGLGYTF. In DNA form, the CDR3 reads TGTGCCAGCAGTTACGGGACAGGGTTGGGCTACACCTTC.

CDR3 in amino acids: CAWRSRMSNQPQHF. The CDR3 DNA follows: TGTGCCTGGAGATCTCGTATGAGCAATCAGCCCCAGCATTTT. This rearrangement joins TRBV30 to TRBJ1-5; D uncertain. Trimming took 3 bases from V and 1 from J, leaving 10 bases between them. The CDR3 is 14 amino acids. Germline values: CDR1 GTSNPN, CDR2 SVGIG (reference sequence).

The chain joins TRBV30 to TRBJ2-1, with a possible D match to TRBD2 (5 bases). V was shortened by 3 bases and J by 2 bases, with 8 bases between the two germline ends. Germline V gene sequence: CDR1 GTSNPN, CDR2 SVGIG (reference sequence). The CDR3 consists of 13 residues. In nucleotides, the CDR3 is TGTGCCTGGAGCGCCGGGACCTACAATGAGCAGTTCTTC. As protein: CAWSAGTYNEQFF.

The chain uses TRBV6-1 and TRBJ1-5; D unresolved. The CDR3 length is 13 residues. From germline, CDR1 is MNHNS and CDR2 SASEGT. Trimming left V 7 bases short and J 7 bases short, with 14 bases between. CDR3 sequence reads: CASTGETRQPQHF. DNA of the CDR3: TGTGCCAGCACTGGGGAAACCCGCCAGCCCCAGCATTTT.

This chain connects TRBV5-6 to TRBJ2-7; D remains unclear. Germline CDR1 and CDR2: SGHDT and YYEEEE. Between the trimmed V and J ends, which lost 4 bases and 5 bases, there was a span of 19 bases. This CDR3 has 15 amino acids. The CDR3 region is CASSQLTNPAHEQYF. The CDR3, as DNA: TGTGCCAGCAGCCAACTTACAAATCCGGCCCACGAGCAGTACTTC.

The chain couples TRBV6-1 to TRBJ2-4, with a possible D match to TRBD2 (5 bases). Trimming left V 0 bases short and J 3 bases short, with 12 bases between. Germline V lookup: CDR1 MNHNS, CDR2 SASEGT. The CDR3 contains 16 residues. CDR3 coding DNA: TGTGCCAGCAGTGAAGCGGACGGGGATGGCAAAAACATTCAGTACTTC. This sequence encodes CASSEADGDGKNIQYF.

The chain carries TRBV4-1 and TRBJ2-7; perhaps TRBD1 as D (5 bases). Looked up from germline, CDR1 is MGHRA and CDR2 is YSYEKL. Trimming removed 3 bases at V and 6 bases at J, with 12 bases between. CDR3 length: 13 residues. The CDR3 sequence is CASSHPDTFEQYF. In DNA, the CDR3 is TGCGCCAGCAGCCATCCGGACACTTTCGAGCAGTACTTC.

The chain recombines TRBV5-1 with TRBJ2-1; D remains unclear. Per the germline V gene, CDR1 is SGHRS and CDR2 is YFSETQ. Trimming removed 0 bases at V and 0 bases at J, with 19 bases between. The CDR3 spans 19 residues. The DNA of the CDR3 is TGCGCCAGCAGCTTGGCCCTCGAAGTGAAAATCCGCTCCTACAATGAGCAGTTCTTC. It translates to CASSLALEVKIRSYNEQFF.

The rearrangement links TRBV6-5 to TRBJ2-3; 9 bases agree with TRBD2. Germline CDR1 and CDR2: MNHEY and SVGAGI. With V trimmed by 3 bases and J by 1 base, 2 bases remained unmatched. This CDR3 region has 15 residues. The CDR3 protein is CASSYSGRGTDTQYF. The CDR3 DNA reads TGTGCCAGCAGTTATAGCGGGAGAGGCACAGATACGCAGTATTTT.

This chain uses TRBV27 with TRBJ2-5; the D gene is possibly TRBD1 (5 bases). V lost 3 bases and J lost 6, with 11 bases in between. The CDR3 has 13 amino acids. The germline gives CDR1 MNHEY, CDR2 SMNVEV (reference sequence). The CDR3 loop is CASSFQGSKTQYF. CDR3 nucleotides: TGTGCCAGCAGTTTTCAGGGTTCTAAGACCCAGTACTTC.

The chain combines TRBV28 with TRBJ2-7; 15 nucleotides agree with TRBD2. CDR1 and CDR2 (germline): MDHEN, SYDVKM. The CDR3 runs 20 residues. V shed 5 bases and J 8 bases; nucleotides not matched to a gene: 22. This CDR3 is CASSIPPGTSGRRYMSKQYF. CDR3 in DNA: TGTGCCAGCAGTATCCCGCCCGGGACTAGCGGGAGGAGGTATATGAGCAAGCAGTACTTC.

By share, this clone ranks as medium-sized. This chain connects TRBV2 to TRBJ2-7, with TRBD2 matching 10 bases. The germline V gene encodes CDR1 SNHLY and CDR2 FYNNEI. This CDR3 has 14 amino acids. Germline trimming cut 8 bases from V and 5 bases from J; bases unmatched to any gene: 9. The CDR3 DNA follows: TGTGCCAGCTGGGAGCGGGAGGGCCGCGACGAGCAGTACTTC. Its protein product is CASWEREGRDEQYF.

The J gene is TRBJ2-3, the V gene TRBV27; D is perhaps TRBD1 (5 bases). CDR3 length equals 13 residues. Germline V gene data show CDR1 as MNHEY and CDR2 as SMNVEV (reference sequence). Deletions cut 3 bases from V and 6 bases from J, with 10 bases between. Here the CDR3 DNA reads TGTGCCAGCAGTTTTAGGGGCATTGATACGCAGTATTTT. Translating it yields CASSFRGIDTQYF.

As to this clone: The missing conserved phenylalanine or tryptophan at the end of this CDR3 makes a read error likely. Because the CDR3's place on the DNA is in doubt, the DNA is left out and the CDR3 is given as listed by TCRdb. The chain has TRBV29-1 and TRBJ1-1. The germline V gene encodes CDR1 SQVTM and CDR2 ANQGSEA. The CDR3 contains 8 residues when both ends are counted. CDR3 in amino acids: CSVEGFSG.